This section outlines one T cell receptor (beta chain) sequence together with its context. As yet, its antigen is unknown. This specimen belongs to a study of T cells expressing NK-cell markers. Overall study context: It was sorted CD3+CD56-NKG2C+, CD3+CD56+NKG2C- and CD3+CD56+NKG2C+ T cells that provided the TCR beta repertoires. Seven sequenced donors out of eight were HCMV-seropositive, one seronegative. Study findings and constraints: There remained a lack of clarity about HCMV specificity of expanded NKG2C+ T cell clones.

The cDNA for TCR beta came from 5'RACE template switching with UMIs. TCRdb re-called the 5' RACE reads; every CDR3 protein appears as one record, without DNA. This specimen shows roughly 430,000 distinct CDR3 sequences; the ten leading clones hold about 7.3%. Germline V lookup: CDR1 SQVTM, CDR2 ANQGSEA. CDR3 length: 15 amino acids. V usage is TRBV29-1 and J usage is TRBJ2-3. The TCR comes from a woman between 18 and 70 years old in good health. Sequencing was performed on blood T cells: a sorted CD56 or NKG2C T cell subset, CD4+ or CD8+ T cells, or bulk PBMC T cells (not recorded which). The CDR3 loop is CSVGISGLTFDTQYF.